This TCR beta chain comes out of a study of T cell responses to AZD1222 COVID-19 vaccine (dated by TCRdb to the early 2020s). For context, the study as a whole: AZD1222 recipients given second doses at about 4 weeks or at about 12 weeks were pooled, since spike-specific TCR depth and breadth were not found to differ between the two schedules. A total of under 250 trial participants underwent TCR sequencing, of whom about 200 had received two doses of AZD1222 and around 26 had received two doses of the MenACWY control vaccine. Trial participants were enrolled by age into subgroups of 18-55, 56-69 and 70-plus years, and about 150, 27 and 61 TCR-sequenced participants, respectively, were included in these subgroups.

Broad study findings and their caveats: CD4 TCRs associated with the vaccine covered the entire spike protein, and the dominant responses were in regions 160-218 and 743-854. Nearly half of unique spike-specific TCRs reportedly recognized epitopes outside regions mutated in the B.1.351 and B.1.1.7 variants. After two AZD1222 doses, spike-specific TCR breadth and depth were significantly higher than at day 0 and than in MenACWY recipients. Conclusions about previously exposed vaccinees are limited, since just six or seven AZD1222 recipients were seropositive for SARS-CoV-2 at baseline. Most participants were white British and females outnumbered males, and the authors suggested that clonal diversity may have been underestimated. Because no day 14 peak-response samples were available, the repertoires could be characterized only after the peak T cell response. The 56-69-year group was small, and its depth increase did not reach significance, likely because of low power.

The CDR3 regions of human TCRbeta chains were analyzed by immunosequencing. For the original study's pipeline: TCRs in the repertoires were compared against a reference library of SARS-CoV-2-specific TCRs that had been generated with the MIRA antigen-specificity platform. Breadth was defined as the fraction of unique TCRs that were SARS-CoV-2-associated. Depth was defined as the fraction of total T cells that were SARS-CoV-2-associated. Using the MIRA data, each spike-specific TCR was mapped to the spike region that the TCR reacts to and placed in a CD4 or CD8 class. Log10-transformed breadth and depth values were compared by one-way ANOVA with Sidak's multiple comparisons tests. TCRdb re-hosts the immuneACCESS table, in-frame sequences only. Its copies lack some clones; in the studies checked, an unresolved V gene accounts for under half of them, and the cause for the rest is not known. V, J and clone size are taken as reported in that table, and D and trimming were inferred from the DNA itself. This sample lists over 100,000 clones; roughly 90% were detected once. Roughly 8.9% of the sample lies in the top ten.

Including the terminal cysteine and phenylalanine, the CDR3 comprises 13 residues. Just CDR3 DNA is preserved here, 39 bases in frame from base 1. The germline V gene supplies CDR1 MGHDK and CDR2 SYGVNS. V is shortened by 7 bases, J by 3 bases, and the region joining them spans 13 bases. As regards this clone: Its antigen specificity is not known. No base quality values were provided; no much bigger clone lies one nucleotide off.

The sample's time point, from its label and the paper: baseline before first vaccination. Vaccinee samples were obtained from the UK trials COV001 and COV002, which included a single-blind randomized controlled phase 2/3 trial of AZD1222 (ChAdOx1 nCoV-19) in healthy adults. For TCRbeta chain sequencing, PBMC samples were collected from trial participants at day 0 and at day 28 after the second dose. The receptor was derived from an adult in good health. This chain is built from TRBV25-1 and TRBJ2-7; the D gene is perhaps TRBD1, on 6 matching bases. Sequencing was performed on peripheral blood, taken on day 0 of AZD1222 vaccination. The CDR3 region: CASKTGGHYEQYF. Read as DNA, the sequence is TGTGCCAGCAAGACAGGAGGCCACTACGAGCAGTACTTC.